Sequencing of this T cell receptor (beta chain) was carried out in a study of blood T cell repertoires in COVID-19. Background on the study: PBMCs, B-cell-depleted T cells, or T cells provided the cDNA or gDNA that made up the material.

This clone showed up just once. The V segment lost 5 bases and the J segment 0 bases; nucleotides outside the gene matches: 3. CDR1 is SQVTM, CDR2 ANQGSEA, per germline. The CDR3 runs to 14 residues. In the original workflow: Scientists estimated how many nucleated cells there were by amplifying reference gene primers. TCRdb's table, derived via immunoSEQ multiplex PCR, lists solely in-frame clones and lacks some. The V and J calls and clone size are taken from that table; D and trimming were inferred from the DNA. The repertoire holds 98,000 or so clones, with approximately 80% as singletons. The TCR comes from a man aged 60 to 75 with acute or convalescent COVID-19. This chain joins TRBV29-1 and TRBJ2-3, with 9 bases that match TRBD1. The sample taken for sequencing was peripheral blood. CDR3 nucleotides: TGCAGCGTTAGGACAGGGGCTAGCACAGATACGCAGTATTTT. Translating it yields CSVRTGASTDTQYF.